The rows below give T cell receptor beta chains drawn from one sample of a study of cytomegalovirus exposure and HLA in healthy donors. Some clones are missing from TCRdb's copy, which holds only in-frame ones; the method was immunoSEQ multiplex PCR. The sample lists 100,000 to 150,000 clones; roughly 89% were seen once. The material sequenced was PBMCs. These receptors all come from a woman aged 18-35 years in good health and CMV-seronegative. CDR3s include the opening cysteine and the closing phenylalanine or tryptophan. Each record gives: clone size, V gene, J gene, D gene, CDR3 DNA, CDR3 protein. D genes are given only for firm matches. Clone size is not always given. Where it is, it says once, few, many or a class for expanded clones.

clone_size: NA; v_call: TRBV5-6; j_call: TRBJ1-1; d_call: TRBD1; cdr3_nt: TGTGCCAGCAGCTATATAATGGGACAGGGGGCGCTTGGGGCTGAAGCTTTCTTT; cdr3_aa: CASSYIMGQGALGAEAFF
clone_size: NA; v_call: TRBV5-1; j_call: TRBJ2-7; d_call: TRBD2; cdr3_nt: TGCGCCAGCCGGACTAGCGTTGGCTACGAGCAGTACTTC; cdr3_aa: CASRTSVGYEQYF
clone_size: once; v_call: TRBV6-5; j_call: TRBJ1-1; d_call: NA; cdr3_nt: TGTGCCAGCGAAAATCGTCAGGGAGGAGCTGAAGCTTTCTTT; cdr3_aa: CASENRQGGAEAFF
clone_size: NA; v_call: TRBV7-8; j_call: TRBJ2-7; d_call: TRBD1; cdr3_nt: TGTGCCAGCAGCTTAGCCCCGACAGGGACAAGATGGGAGTACTTC; cdr3_aa: CASSLAPTGTRWEYF
clone_size: NA; v_call: TRBV9; j_call: TRBJ2-1; d_call: TRBD2; cdr3_nt: TGTGCCAGCAGCGTAGGAGCGGGAACCACTAATGAGCAGTTCTTC; cdr3_aa: CASSVGAGTTNEQFF
clone_size: NA; v_call: TRBV2; j_call: TRBJ2-7; d_call: NA; cdr3_nt: TGTGCCAGCAGCCCGTACAGTCACGAGCAGTACTTC; cdr3_aa: CASSPYSHEQYF
clone_size: NA; v_call: TRBV6-5; j_call: TRBJ2-7; d_call: TRBD2; cdr3_nt: TGTGCCAGCAGTAAACTAGCGGACTACGAGCAGTACTTC; cdr3_aa: CASSKLADYEQYF
clone_size: NA; v_call: TRBV10-1; j_call: TRBJ2-5; d_call: NA; cdr3_nt: TGCGCCAGCCGACAGCCTCAAGAGACCCAGTACTTC; cdr3_aa: CASRQPQETQYF
clone_size: NA; v_call: TRBV18; j_call: TRBJ2-3; d_call: NA; cdr3_nt: TGTGCCAGCTCACTTAGCTACGTCTCCGCAGATACGCAGTATTTT; cdr3_aa: CASSLSYVSADTQYF
clone_size: NA; v_call: TRBV25-1; j_call: TRBJ2-5; d_call: NA; cdr3_nt: TGTGCCAGCAGTGAATATTGGCAGGGGTCAGAGACCCAGTACTTC; cdr3_aa: CASSEYWQGSETQYF
clone_size: NA; v_call: TRBV11-2; j_call: TRBJ2-3; d_call: NA; cdr3_nt: TGTGCCAGCAGCTTAATGGGGGGACGTCTGCGCACAGATACGCAGTATTTT; cdr3_aa: CASSLMGGRLRTDTQYF
clone_size: NA; v_call: TRBV5-6; j_call: TRBJ2-3; d_call: TRBD2; cdr3_nt: TGTGCCAGCACTCGACTAGCGGGGTTAGATACGCAGTATTTT; cdr3_aa: CASTRLAGLDTQYF
clone_size: NA; v_call: TRBV6-5; j_call: TRBJ1-1; d_call: NA; cdr3_nt: TGTGCCAGCAGTTACTCGACTTATATCGGCGCTGAAGCTTTCTTT; cdr3_aa: CASSYSTYIGAEAFF
clone_size: NA; v_call: TRBV29-1; j_call: TRBJ2-7; d_call: NA; cdr3_nt: TGCAGCGCTGAGGACTACTCCGAGCAGTACTTC; cdr3_aa: CSAEDYSEQYF
clone_size: NA; v_call: TRBV5-3; j_call: TRBJ2-5; d_call: NA; cdr3_nt: TGTGCCAGAAGCTTGGGACACCGCTTAGGGACCCAGTACTTC; cdr3_aa: CARSLGHRLGTQYF
clone_size: NA; v_call: TRBV6-6; j_call: TRBJ1-6; d_call: NA; cdr3_nt: TGTTCCGGCAGGAGCTCCTATAATTCACCCCTCCACTTT; cdr3_aa: CSGRSSYNSPLHF
clone_size: NA; v_call: TRBV18; j_call: TRBJ2-5; d_call: NA; cdr3_nt: TGTGCCAGCCGGCCGGGAGCCGTTTCCCAGTACTTC; cdr3_aa: CASRPGAVSQYF
clone_size: NA; v_call: TRBV9; j_call: TRBJ2-7; d_call: TRBD1; cdr3_nt: TGTGCCAGCAGCGTAGGGACAGGGCCCACCTACGAGCAGTACTTC; cdr3_aa: CASSVGTGPTYEQYF
clone_size: NA; v_call: TRBV25-1; j_call: TRBJ1-6; d_call: NA; cdr3_nt: TGTGCCAGCAGTCTAAATTATAATTCACCCCTCCACTTT; cdr3_aa: CASSLNYNSPLHF
clone_size: NA; v_call: TRBV6-4; j_call: TRBJ1-4; d_call: NA; cdr3_nt: TGTGCCAGCAGTGACTCGGGCGGGAAAAATGAAAAACTGTTTTTT; cdr3_aa: CASSDSGGKNEKLFF
clone_size: NA; v_call: TRBV5-1; j_call: TRBJ2-3; d_call: TRBD2; cdr3_nt: TGCGCCAGCAGCGCGGGGGGAATTAGCACAGATACGCAGTATTTT; cdr3_aa: CASSAGGISTDTQYF
clone_size: NA; v_call: TRBV5-1; j_call: TRBJ2-3; d_call: TRBD2; cdr3_nt: TGCGCCAGCTGTTCGTTTAGCGGGGGGGCCGCAGATACGCAGTATTTT; cdr3_aa: CASCSFSGGAADTQYF
clone_size: NA; v_call: TRBV18; j_call: TRBJ1-2; d_call: NA; cdr3_nt: TGTGCCAGCTCACCACGTAACAGGCCTTGGATCTATGGCTACACCTTC; cdr3_aa: CASSPRNRPWIYGYTF
clone_size: NA; v_call: TRBV5-1; j_call: TRBJ2-7; d_call: NA; cdr3_nt: TGCGCCAGCAGGGCAGTGGGCAACCCCTACGAGCAGTACTTC; cdr3_aa: CASRAVGNPYEQYF
clone_size: NA; v_call: TRBV28; j_call: TRBJ2-7; d_call: NA; cdr3_nt: TGTGCCAGCAGTTTTTTTGGTAGACTCTACGAGCAGTACTTC; cdr3_aa: CASSFFGRLYEQYF
clone_size: NA; v_call: TRBV6-1; j_call: TRBJ1-3; d_call: NA; cdr3_nt: TGTGCCAGCAGTGAACAGGGGACTGGAAACACCATATATTTT; cdr3_aa: CASSEQGTGNTIYF
clone_size: NA; v_call: TRBV6-5; j_call: TRBJ1-4; d_call: TRBD1; cdr3_nt: TGTGCCAGCAGTTACTCTAGGCAGGGGGATGAAAAACTGTTTTTT; cdr3_aa: CASSYSRQGDEKLFF
clone_size: NA; v_call: TRBV7-8; j_call: TRBJ2-3; d_call: NA; cdr3_nt: TGTGCCAGCAGCCCCCTAAGCACAGATACGCAGTATTTT; cdr3_aa: CASSPLSTDTQYF
clone_size: NA; v_call: TRBV27; j_call: TRBJ1-1; d_call: NA; cdr3_nt: TGTGCCAGCAGTTTCCTTACCCAGGGAAACACTGAAGCTTTCTTT; cdr3_aa: CASSFLTQGNTEAFF
clone_size: few; v_call: TRBV29-1; j_call: TRBJ2-5; d_call: TRBD1; cdr3_nt: TGCAGCGTGGGGACAGACGTCCAAGAGACCCAGTACTTC; cdr3_aa: CSVGTDVQETQYF
clone_size: few; v_call: TRBV6-1; j_call: TRBJ2-2; d_call: TRBD1; cdr3_nt: TGTGCCATCAGACAGGGCCCGAACACCGGGGAGCTGTTTTTT; cdr3_aa: CAIRQGPNTGELFF
clone_size: NA; v_call: TRBV29-1; j_call: TRBJ2-1; d_call: TRBD1; cdr3_nt: TGCAGCGTTTTGACAGGGGGTTACAATGAGCAGTTCTTC; cdr3_aa: CSVLTGGYNEQFF
clone_size: NA; v_call: TRBV6-5; j_call: TRBJ2-5; d_call: NA; cdr3_nt: TGTGCCAGCAGTGCCCGGGGAAAAGAGACCCAGTACTTC; cdr3_aa: CASSARGKETQYF
clone_size: NA; v_call: TRBV2; j_call: TRBJ2-1; d_call: NA; cdr3_nt: TGTGCCAGCAGTGAGGAGTTGGGCTCCTACAATGAGCAGTTCTTC; cdr3_aa: CASSEELGSYNEQFF
clone_size: NA; v_call: TRBV19; j_call: TRBJ1-5; d_call: NA; cdr3_nt: TGTGCCACTACCCTGGTAGGGGTGAATAATCAGCCCCAGCATTTT; cdr3_aa: CATTLVGVNNQPQHF
clone_size: NA; v_call: TRBV10-3; j_call: TRBJ1-1; d_call: TRBD1; cdr3_nt: TGTGCCATCAGGGGACAGGGGGACACTGAAGCTTTCTTT; cdr3_aa: CAIRGQGDTEAFF
clone_size: NA; v_call: TRBV18; j_call: TRBJ1-2; d_call: NA; cdr3_nt: TGTGCCAGCTCACCGGCGGCTGAAGGCTACACCTTC; cdr3_aa: CASSPAAEGYTF
clone_size: NA; v_call: TRBV5-4; j_call: TRBJ2-7; d_call: TRBD1; cdr3_nt: TGTGCCAGCAGTTTTGGCCCGGGACAGGGAAGCTCCTACGAGCAGTACTTC; cdr3_aa: CASSFGPGQGSSYEQYF
clone_size: once; v_call: TRBV10-3; j_call: TRBJ1-1; d_call: NA; cdr3_nt: TGTGCCATCAGTGGAGTTTGGGGGGACACTGAAGCTTTCTTT; cdr3_aa: CAISGVWGDTEAFF
clone_size: NA; v_call: TRBV6-1; j_call: TRBJ2-6; d_call: NA; cdr3_nt: TGTGCCAGCAGTGACTCCCAGATGGGGGCCAACGTCCTGACTTTC; cdr3_aa: CASSDSQMGANVLTF
clone_size: NA; v_call: TRBV10-3; j_call: TRBJ2-1; d_call: TRBD1; cdr3_nt: TGTGCCAAGCCTCGGGACAGGGGATGTGAGCAGTTCTTC; cdr3_aa: CAKPRDRGCEQFF
clone_size: NA; v_call: TRBV4-1; j_call: TRBJ1-1; d_call: NA; cdr3_nt: TGCGCCAGCAGCCAAGATTGGGCTATGGAAGCTTTCTTT; cdr3_aa: CASSQDWAMEAFF
clone_size: NA; v_call: TRBV7-2; j_call: TRBJ2-7; d_call: TRBD2; cdr3_nt: TGTGCCAGCAGCGAGGGACTAGCTGGATCCTACGAGCAGTACTTC; cdr3_aa: CASSEGLAGSYEQYF
clone_size: few; v_call: TRBV6-5; j_call: TRBJ1-6; d_call: NA; cdr3_nt: TGTGCCAGCAAGTCCCTCTCGGGTTCACCCCTCCACTTT; cdr3_aa: CASKSLSGSPLHF
clone_size: NA; v_call: TRBV5-1; j_call: TRBJ1-2; d_call: TRBD1; cdr3_nt: TGCGCCAGCAGCCCCGCGGGAAGGACAGGGGAAGGCTATGGCTACACCTTC; cdr3_aa: CASSPAGRTGEGYGYTF
clone_size: NA; v_call: TRBV6-1; j_call: TRBJ1-5; d_call: NA; cdr3_nt: TGTGCCAGCAGTGAGTCTGGCAGCAATCAGCCCCAGCATTTT; cdr3_aa: CASSESGSNQPQHF
clone_size: NA; v_call: TRBV6-5; j_call: TRBJ2-7; d_call: NA; cdr3_nt: TGTGCCAGCAGTTCCGCCTACGAGCAGTACTTC; cdr3_aa: CASSSAYEQYF
clone_size: NA; v_call: TRBV27; j_call: TRBJ2-1; d_call: NA; cdr3_nt: TGTGCCAGCTGCGGTCAGTCGGACAGAGAGTCCTACAATGAGCAGTTCTTC; cdr3_aa: CASCGQSDRESYNEQFF
clone_size: NA; v_call: TRBV13; j_call: TRBJ2-7; d_call: NA; cdr3_nt: TGTGCCAGCAGCTACGACAGCTCCTACGAGCAGTACTTC; cdr3_aa: CASSYDSSYEQYF
clone_size: few; v_call: TRBV6-5; j_call: TRBJ2-1; d_call: TRBD2; cdr3_nt: TGTGCCAGCAGTTTAGCGGGGGGGGATGACGGTGAGCAGTTCTTC; cdr3_aa: CASSLAGGDDGEQFF
clone_size: NA; v_call: TRBV5-1; j_call: TRBJ2-7; d_call: NA; cdr3_nt: TGCGCCAGCAGCTTGTTCCAAGGCGGGACCGAGCAGTACTTC; cdr3_aa: CASSLFQGGTEQYF
clone_size: NA; v_call: TRBV5-4; j_call: TRBJ2-2; d_call: TRBD1; cdr3_nt: TGTGCCAGCAGCTCAAGGACAGGGACAGATTGGAACACCGGGGAGCTGTTTTTT; cdr3_aa: CASSSRTGTDWNTGELFF
clone_size: few; v_call: TRBV7-9; j_call: TRBJ2-2; d_call: NA; cdr3_nt: TGTGCCAGCACCCTATTTGGCACCGGGGAGCTGTTTTTT; cdr3_aa: CASTLFGTGELFF
clone_size: NA; v_call: TRBV11-2; j_call: TRBJ2-3; d_call: TRBD2; cdr3_nt: TGTGCCAGCAGCTTAGTTCTGCGGGGGAACACAGATACGCAGTATTTT; cdr3_aa: CASSLVLRGNTDTQYF
clone_size: NA; v_call: TRBV27; j_call: TRBJ1-2; d_call: TRBD1; cdr3_nt: TGTGCCAGCAGCAGGGGGAGGATCTATGGCTACACCTTC; cdr3_aa: CASSRGRIYGYTF